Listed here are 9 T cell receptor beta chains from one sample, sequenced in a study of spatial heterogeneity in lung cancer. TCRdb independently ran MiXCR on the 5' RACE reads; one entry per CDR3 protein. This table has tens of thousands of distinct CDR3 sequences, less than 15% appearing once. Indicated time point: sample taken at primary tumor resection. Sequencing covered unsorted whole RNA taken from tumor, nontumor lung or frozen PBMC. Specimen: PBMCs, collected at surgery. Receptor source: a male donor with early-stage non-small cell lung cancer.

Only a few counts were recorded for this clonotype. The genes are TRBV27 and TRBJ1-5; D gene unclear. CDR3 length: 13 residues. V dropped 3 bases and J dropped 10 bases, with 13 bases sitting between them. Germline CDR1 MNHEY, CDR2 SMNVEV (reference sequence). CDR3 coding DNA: TGTGCCAGCAGTTTTGACGGGTTAGGACCCCAGCATTTT. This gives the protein CASSFDGLGPQHF.

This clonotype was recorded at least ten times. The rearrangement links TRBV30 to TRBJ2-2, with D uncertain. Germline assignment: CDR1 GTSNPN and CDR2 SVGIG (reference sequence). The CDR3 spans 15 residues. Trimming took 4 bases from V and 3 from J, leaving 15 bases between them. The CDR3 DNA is TGTGCCTGGAATATAGGGTCTTGGGACACCGGGGAGCTGTTTTTT. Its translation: CAWNIGSWDTGELFF.

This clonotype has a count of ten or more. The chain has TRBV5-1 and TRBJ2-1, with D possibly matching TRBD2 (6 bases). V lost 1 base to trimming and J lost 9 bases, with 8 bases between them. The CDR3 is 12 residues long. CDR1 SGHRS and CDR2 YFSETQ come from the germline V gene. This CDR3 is CASSLTSSEQFF. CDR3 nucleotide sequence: TGCGCCAGCAGCTTGACTAGCTCTGAGCAGTTCTTC.

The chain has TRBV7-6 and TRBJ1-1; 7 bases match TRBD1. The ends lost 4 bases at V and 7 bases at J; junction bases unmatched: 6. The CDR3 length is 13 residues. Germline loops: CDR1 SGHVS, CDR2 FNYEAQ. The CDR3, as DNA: TGTGCCAGCAGCTCACCCCGACAGGGTGAAGCTTTCTTT. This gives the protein CASSSPRQGEAFF.

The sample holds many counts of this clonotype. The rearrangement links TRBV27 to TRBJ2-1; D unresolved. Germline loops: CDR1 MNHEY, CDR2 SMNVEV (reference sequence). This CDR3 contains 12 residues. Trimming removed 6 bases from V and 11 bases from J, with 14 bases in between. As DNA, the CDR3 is TGTGCCAGCAGCTCCCGACGAGATAAGCAGTTCTTC. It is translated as CASSSRRDKQFF.

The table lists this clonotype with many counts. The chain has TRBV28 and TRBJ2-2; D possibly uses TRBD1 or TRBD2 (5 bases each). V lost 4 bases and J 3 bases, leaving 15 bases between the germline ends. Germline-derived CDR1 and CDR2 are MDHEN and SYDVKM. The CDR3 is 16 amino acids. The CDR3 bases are TGTGCCAGCAGTTCCAGGGCCCTGGAGGACACCGGGGAGCTGTTTTTT. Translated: CASSSRALEDTGELFF.

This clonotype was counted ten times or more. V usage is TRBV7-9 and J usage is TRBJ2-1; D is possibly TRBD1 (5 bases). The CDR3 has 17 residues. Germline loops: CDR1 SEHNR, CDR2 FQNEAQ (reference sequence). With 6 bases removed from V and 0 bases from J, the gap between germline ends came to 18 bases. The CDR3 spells CASRPRQIPSSYNEQFF. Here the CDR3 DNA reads TGTGCCAGCAGACCCAGACAGATCCCGAGCTCCTACAATGAGCAGTTCTTC.

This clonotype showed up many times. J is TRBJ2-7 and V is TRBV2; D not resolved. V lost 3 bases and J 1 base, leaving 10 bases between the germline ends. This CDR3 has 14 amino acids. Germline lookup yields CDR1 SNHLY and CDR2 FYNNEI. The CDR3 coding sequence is TGTGCCAGCAGTGATCGGCCCTATTCCTACGAGCAGTACTTC. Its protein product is CASSDRPYSYEQYF.

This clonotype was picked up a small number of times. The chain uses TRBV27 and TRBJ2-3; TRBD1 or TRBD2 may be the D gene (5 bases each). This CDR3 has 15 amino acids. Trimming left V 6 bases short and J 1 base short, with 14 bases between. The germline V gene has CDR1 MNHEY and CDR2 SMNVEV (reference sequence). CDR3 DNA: TGTGCCAGCAGGCCGGGACCCCTCCGCACAGATACGCAGTATTTT. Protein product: CASRPGPLRTDTQYF.